This T cell receptor beta chain was obtained from a study of pediatric ulcerative colitis. Comments on this clone: What it binds is unknown.

This was a survey-level run. Clones were read by immunoSEQ multiplex PCR, and TCRdb kept only the in-frame ones, dropping some. The repertoire holds about 32,000 clones, with around 80% as singletons. CDR3 size: 15 residues. Trimming shortened V by 4 bases and J by 3 bases, and 17 bases separated the two germline ends. In germline, CDR1 is SGHNT, CDR2 YYREEE (reference sequence). Overall study findings and caveats: Substantially fewer templates came from two patients' blood samples. A couple of rectal clonotypes were found only in ulcerative colitis patients, all of them.

The source of this sequence is a boy aged 5-17 years with severe ulcerative colitis. The sequencing input was blood. The chain employs TRBV5-4 and TRBJ2-7, with D maybe TRBD1 (6 bases). CDR3 protein: CASSEAGAAFYEQYF. CDR3 DNA sequence: TGTGCCAGCAGCGAAGCAGGGGCTGCCTTCTACGAGCAGTACTTC.